What follows are 17 T cell receptor beta chains derived from one specimen sequenced in a study of T cell responses to AZD1222 COVID-19 vaccine. Assay: immunoSEQ multiplex PCR; the TCRdb copy retains only in-frame clones and omits some. Of under 200,000 clones in the sample, about nine tenths were seen once. The input for sequencing was peripheral blood, taken on day 0 of AZD1222 vaccination. These TCRs come from an adult in good health.

The chain has TRBV2 and TRBJ2-7; D is perhaps TRBD1 (5 bases). The CDR3 spans 15 residues. V shed 7 bases and J shed 3 bases, with 19 bases lying between them. Germline CDR1 SNHLY, CDR2 FYNNEI. The CDR3 spells CASKLRARTVYEQYF. DNA of the CDR3: TGTGCCAGCAAACTCAGGGCGAGGACGGTCTACGAGCAGTACTTC.

This clone showed up just once. This chain uses TRBV4-2 with TRBJ1-5, with D possibly TRBD1 on 5 matching bases. CDR3 size: 15 residues. Deletions cut 0 bases from V and 5 bases from J, with 11 bases between. CDR1 is LGHNA, CDR2 YNFKEQ, per germline. The CDR3 region is CASSQEIQGDQPQHF. In DNA form, the CDR3 reads TGTGCCAGCAGCCAAGAAATACAAGGGGATCAGCCCCAGCATTTT.

V gene TRBV28 combines with J gene TRBJ1-1, with D hard to call. The CDR3 consists of 13 residues. V dropped 6 bases and J dropped 0 bases, with 8 bases sitting between them. Germline V CDR1 and CDR2: MDHEN, SYDVKM. Here the CDR3 reads CASRPQMNTEAFF. The CDR3 DNA is TGTGCCAGCAGACCACAGATGAACACTGAAGCTTTCTTT.

The rearrangement links TRBV29-1 to TRBJ1-1; a possible D gene is TRBD1 (6 bases). V was cut by 0 bases and J by 0 bases, with 11 bases left in between. Germline CDR1 is SQVTM and CDR2 is ANQGSEA. CDR3 length: 15 amino acids. The CDR3 is CSVEDHQGMNTEAFF. The CDR3, as DNA: TGCAGCGTTGAAGATCACCAGGGGATGAACACTGAAGCTTTCTTT.

This clone was found once. The gene calls are TRBV10-3 and TRBJ2-1, with 13 bases that match TRBD2. The germline V gene encodes CDR1 ENHRY and CDR2 SYGVKD. V lost 1 base to trimming and J lost 5 bases; unmatched junction nucleotides: 2. This CDR3 is built from 16 residues. CDR3 sequence: CAISEWGLAGNNEQFF. The CDR3 DNA follows: TGTGCCATCAGTGAGTGGGGACTAGCGGGAAACAATGAGCAGTTCTTC.

This clone was recorded a few times. The chain employs TRBV20-1 and TRBJ2-7; tentatively, D is TRBD1 (6 bases). This CDR3 contains 14 residues. The germline V and J ends were trimmed by 3 bases and 2 bases, with 14 bases remaining between them. Germline V gene data show CDR1 as DFQATT and CDR2 as SNEGSKA (reference sequence). The CDR3 DNA sequence: TGCAGTGCTAGTTTCCGGGACAAAACCTACGAGCAGTACTTC. Protein: CSASFRDKTYEQYF.

The rearrangement joins TRBV19 to TRBJ2-5; possibly TRBD1 for D (6 bases). There are 16 residues in the CDR3. The germline gives CDR1 LNHDA, CDR2 SQIVND (reference sequence). V shed 2 bases and J shed 0 bases, with 13 bases lying between them. This chain's CDR3 is CASSIRGNSYQETQYF. The CDR3 bases are TGTGCCAGTAGTATAAGGGGGAATTCGTACCAAGAGACCCAGTACTTC.

The gene calls are TRBV7-2 and TRBJ2-7; 13 nucleotides match TRBD2. The junction had 13 bases not matched to a gene; V was cut back by 3 bases and J by 2 bases. CDR3 length equals 19 residues. Germline lookup yields CDR1 SGHTA and CDR2 FQGNSA. CDR3 DNA sequence: TGTGCCAGCAGCTTCTCCTCGACTAGCGGGGGGAATTACCCCTACGAGCAGTACTTC. This codes for CASSFSSTSGGNYPYEQYF.

The V call is TRBV2, the J call TRBJ2-7, with TRBD2 matching 9 bases. This CDR3 comprises 15 residues. Germline lookup yields CDR1 SNHLY and CDR2 FYNNEI. After removal of 4 bases from V and 5 bases from J, the junction contained 9 bases not matched to a gene. The CDR3 loop is CASSGGGGLENEQYF. The CDR3 region has the DNA TGTGCCAGCAGTGGCGGGGGGGGTCTGGAAAACGAGCAGTACTTC.

The V and J genes are TRBV10-3 and TRBJ1-1; D remains ambiguous. Trimming stripped 9 bases from V and 5 bases from J, with 13 bases between. The CDR3 consists of 12 residues. Germline V gene lookup returns CDR1 ENHRY and CDR2 SYGVKD. This CDR3 reads CAIGDGRTEAFF. CDR3 bases: TGTGCCATTGGTGATGGGAGGACTGAAGCTTTCTTT.

V gene TRBV6-5 combines with J gene TRBJ1-6, with D unclear. V was trimmed by 2 bases and J by 3 bases, leaving 5 bases between them. The CDR3 totals 14 residues. The germline V gene encodes CDR1 MNHEY and CDR2 SVGAGI. The CDR3 nucleotides are TGTGCCAGCAGTTACGACGGCTATAATTCACCCCTCCACTTT. Its protein product is CASSYDGYNSPLHF.

This clone was seen once. The rearrangement joins TRBV7-9 to TRBJ1-1; 7 positions agree with TRBD1. CDR3 length: 15 amino acids. Germline V gene lookup returns CDR1 SEHNR and CDR2 FQNEAQ (reference sequence). V lost 0 bases and J lost 5; bases outside the gene matches: 6. CDR3 coding DNA: TGTGCCAGCAGCTTAGCGGGAGCAGGGGGTACTGAAGCTTTCTTT. This encodes CASSLAGAGGTEAFF.

The chain combines TRBV19 with TRBJ2-1, with D maybe TRBD2 (5 bases). This CDR3 is 15 amino acids long. CDR1 is LNHDA and CDR2 is SQIVND in the germline V gene (reference sequence). Trimming removed 3 bases at V and 5 bases at J, with 14 bases between. The CDR3 bases are TGTGCCAGTAGTATTGGTGGGAGTTCCCACAATGAGCAGTTCTTC. It codes for CASSIGGSSHNEQFF.

The V gene is TRBV2, the J gene TRBJ2-1; TRBD2 matches at 11 bases. The CDR3 has 16 amino acids. Germline values: CDR1 SNHLY, CDR2 FYNNEI. The V segment lost 6 bases and the J segment 2 bases; nucleotides outside the gene matches: 6. The CDR3 region has the DNA TGTGCCAGCAGCACCCATAGCGGGAGGGCCTACAATGAGCAGTTCTTC. Protein: CASSTHSGRAYNEQFF.

V and J are TRBV4-1 and TRBJ1-2; tentatively, D is TRBD1 (5 bases). The CDR3 extends over 13 amino acids. CDR1 MGHRA and CDR2 YSYEKL come from the germline V gene. Trimming removed 3 bases at V and 3 bases at J, with 8 bases between. The CDR3 nucleotides are TGCGCCAGCAGCCAGAGAGGGGACTATGGCTACACCTTC. Protein: CASSQRGDYGYTF.

The chain is built from TRBV6-2 or TRBV6-3 and TRBJ1-2; D not certain. CDR1 is MNHEY and CDR2 is SVGEGT in the germline V gene. This CDR3 is built from 14 residues. Deletions cut 0 bases from V and 4 bases from J, with 9 bases between. The CDR3 sequence: CASSYSTAFYGYTF. The CDR3 nucleotides are TGTGCCAGCAGTTACTCTACAGCCTTCTATGGCTACACCTTC.

The rearrangement joins TRBV5-1 to TRBJ2-1; 9 bases agree with TRBD2. V lost 2 bases, J lost 8 bases, and 11 bases stayed unmatched. This CDR3 region has 16 residues. The germline CDR1 and CDR2 sequences are SGHRS and YFSETQ. CDR3 in DNA: TGCGCCAGCAGCTTCTCCGGGACTAGCAGTTTCGATGAGCAGTTCTTC. Protein sequence: CASSFSGTSSFDEQFF.